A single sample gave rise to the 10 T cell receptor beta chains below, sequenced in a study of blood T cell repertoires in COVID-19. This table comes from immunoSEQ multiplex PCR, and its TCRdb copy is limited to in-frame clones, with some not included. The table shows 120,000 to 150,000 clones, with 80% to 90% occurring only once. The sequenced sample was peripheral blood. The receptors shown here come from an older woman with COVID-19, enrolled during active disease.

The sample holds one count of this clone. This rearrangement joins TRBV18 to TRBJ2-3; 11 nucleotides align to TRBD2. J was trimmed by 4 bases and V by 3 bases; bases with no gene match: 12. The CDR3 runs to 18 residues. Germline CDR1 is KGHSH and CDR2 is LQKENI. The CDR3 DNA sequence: TGTGCCAGCTCACCCCCTAATAGCGGGGGGGCCGTTCCAGATACGCAGTATTTT. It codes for CASSPPNSGGAVPDTQYF. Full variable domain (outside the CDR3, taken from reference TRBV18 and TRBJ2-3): NAGVMQNPRHLVRRRGQEARLRCSPMKGHSHVYWYRQLPEEGLKFMVYLQKENIIDESGMPKERFSAEFPKEGPSILRIQQVVRGDSAAYFCASSPPNSGGAVPDTQYFGPGTRLTVL.

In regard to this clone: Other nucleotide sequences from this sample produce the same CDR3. CDR3 sequence (DNA): TGCGCCAGCAGCTTTCGACAGGGGGAGGGAGATACGCAGTATTTT. It translates to CASSFRQGEGDTQYF. V and J are TRBV5-1 and TRBJ2-3, with 9 bases identical to TRBD1. CDR1 is SGHRS and CDR2 is YFSETQ in the germline V gene. This CDR3 spans 15 amino acids. V lost 2 bases to trimming and J lost 5 bases; unmatched junction nucleotides: 6.

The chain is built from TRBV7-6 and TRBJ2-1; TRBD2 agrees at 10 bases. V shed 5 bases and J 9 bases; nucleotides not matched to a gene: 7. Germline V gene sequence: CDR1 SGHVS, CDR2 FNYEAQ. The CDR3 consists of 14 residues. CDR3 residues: CASSPTSGVGEQFF. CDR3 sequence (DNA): TGTGCCAGCAGCCCAACTAGCGGGGTCGGTGAGCAGTTCTTC.

CDR3 DNA: TGTGCCTGGAGTGCTGGGGCCGGGACTACCTCCTACAATGAGCAGTTCTTC. It codes for CAWSAGAGTTSYNEQFF. V usage is TRBV30 and J usage is TRBJ2-1; 7 nucleotides agree with TRBD2. The CDR3 runs to 17 residues. V shed 1 base and J 0 bases; nucleotides not matched to a gene: 9. Germline CDR1 is GTSNPN and CDR2 is SVGIG (reference sequence).

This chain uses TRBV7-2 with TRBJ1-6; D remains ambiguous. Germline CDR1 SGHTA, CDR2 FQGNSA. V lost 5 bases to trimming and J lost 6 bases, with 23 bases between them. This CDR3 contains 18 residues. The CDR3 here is CASSPEEGDLKANSPLHF. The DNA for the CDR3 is TGTGCCAGCAGCCCGGAGGAAGGAGACCTCAAGGCTAATTCACCCCTCCACTTT.

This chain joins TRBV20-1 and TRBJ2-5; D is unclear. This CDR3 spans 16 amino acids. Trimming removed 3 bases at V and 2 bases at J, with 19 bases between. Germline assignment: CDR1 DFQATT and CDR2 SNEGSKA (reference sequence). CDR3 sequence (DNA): TGCAGTGCTAGTTCTGGTGCGGCGGAAACACAAGAGACCCAGTACTTC. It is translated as CSASSGAAETQETQYF.

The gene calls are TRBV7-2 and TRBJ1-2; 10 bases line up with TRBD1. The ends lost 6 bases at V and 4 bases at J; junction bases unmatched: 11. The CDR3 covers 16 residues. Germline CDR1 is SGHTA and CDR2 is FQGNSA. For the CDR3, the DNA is TGTGCCAGCAGACGTATGGGACAGGGGTTTGGCTATGGCTACACCTTC. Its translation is CASRRMGQGFGYGYTF.

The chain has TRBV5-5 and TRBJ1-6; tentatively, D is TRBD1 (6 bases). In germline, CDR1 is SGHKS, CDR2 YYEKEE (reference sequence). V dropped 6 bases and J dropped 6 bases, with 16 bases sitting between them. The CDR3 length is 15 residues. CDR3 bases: TGTGCCAGCAAGCCGTGGGGGCAATCTAATTCACCCCTCCACTTT. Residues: CASKPWGQSNSPLHF.

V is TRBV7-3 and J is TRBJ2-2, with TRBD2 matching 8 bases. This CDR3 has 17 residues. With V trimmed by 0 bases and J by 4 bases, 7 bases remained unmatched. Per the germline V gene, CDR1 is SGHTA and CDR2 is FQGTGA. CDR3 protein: CASSLTSGTSLTGELFF. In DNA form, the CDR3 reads TGTGCCAGCAGCTTAACCTCCGGGACTAGTCTCACCGGGGAGCTGTTTTTT.

In nucleotides, the CDR3 is TGTGCCAGTAGTTCGGGACAGGGCGGTCAGCCCCAGCATTTT. The encoded protein is CASSSGQGGQPQHF. The rearrangement uses TRBV19 and TRBJ1-5, with TRBD1 matching 9 bases. This CDR3 is 14 amino acids long. Per the germline V gene, CDR1 is LNHDA and CDR2 is SQIVND (reference sequence). V shed 5 bases, J shed 6 bases, and the junction held 5 bases outside the gene matches.